Listed below are T cell receptor beta chains from one sample, sequenced in a study of blood T cell repertoires in COVID-19. This table comes from immunoSEQ multiplex PCR, and its TCRdb copy is limited to in-frame clones, with some not included. The data contain 250,000 to 350,000 clones, roughly 90% of them seen just once; the ten biggest clones take up 2.9%. Sequenced material: PBMCs or T cells enriched from blood (not recorded which). The receptor set was obtained from a woman in her fifties or sixties who had been exposed to COVID-19. The conserved cysteine and the conserved F or W are not part of the CDR3 here. The D gene is left open where the match is weak.

TRBV5-1	TRBD2	TRBJ2-1	ASSREGGRGTYNEQF
TRBV21-1	-	TRBJ1-4	ASSSRQGLTTNEKLF
TRBV5-1	TRBD1	TRBJ1-3	ASSSTGTGVGNTIY
TRBV21-1	-	TRBJ2-1	ASPTGDSSNEQF
TRBV7-8	TRBD1	TRBJ1-2	ASSSADRANYGYT
TRBV5-5	-	TRBJ1-6	ASSLSQGNSPLH
TRBV27	-	TRBJ1-4	ASSKEGGINEKLF
TRBV30	-	TRBJ2-1	AWASRSSYNEQF
TRBV6-5	-	TRBJ2-5	ASSLSRGAQETQY
TRBV19	-	TRBJ1-4	ASSPPGRGNEKLF
TRBV6-6	TRBD1	TRBJ1-2	ASSVPGTGGGYGYT
TRBV10-3	TRBD1	TRBJ1-2	AISELTGQGQNYGYT
TRBV6-1	-	TRBJ2-5	ASSERWGPKETQY
TRBV29-1	TRBD1	TRBJ2-1	SVPPPGQGWIDEQF
TRBV4-1	-	TRBJ2-3	ASSPDQSSRSTDTQY
TRBV28	TRBD1	TRBJ1-2	ASYSPGTGAFYGYT
TRBV3-1/TRBV3-2	TRBD2	TRBJ2-5	AIHVLAGGQETQY
TRBV21-1	-	TRBJ1-3	ASSKGKADRGAGNTIY
TRBV7-6	TRBD1	TRBJ2-7	ASSVGTGVYEQY
TRBV7-9	TRBD1	TRBJ2-6	ASSPLTGQLLGANVLT
TRBV2	-	TRBJ2-3	ASTQNRDTQY
TRBV5-1	TRBD1	TRBJ1-2	ASSPATTGNGGYT
TRBV7-6	TRBD2	TRBJ2-1	ASSARLTGGPDEQF
TRBV7-2	-	TRBJ2-4	ASSTIPTGSKNIQY
TRBV21-1	-	TRBJ2-2	ASSNAQYTGELF
TRBV2	-	TRBJ1-2	ASTLYGTSYGYT
TRBV5-1	TRBD2	TRBJ2-1	ASSHLGSGGVPYNEQF
TRBV5-1	-	TRBJ2-5	ASSLGPGVQETQY
TRBV5-8	-	TRBJ1-5	ASSRGTLGNQPQH
TRBV21-1	-	TRBJ1-5	ASSKDCELRGQGARDHQPQH
TRBV29-1	TRBD1	TRBJ2-3	SVDRTGGTDTQY
TRBV6-2/TRBV6-3	-	TRBJ2-7	ASSYFPLSGTSSYEQY
TRBV10-3	TRBD2	TRBJ2-5	AISPGLQIQETQY
TRBV10-3	-	TRBJ1-6	AISLNPDNSPLH
TRBV4-1	TRBD2	TRBJ2-5	ASSHQSGVVGKQETQY
TRBV6-1	TRBD1	TRBJ1-5	ASSAIFGTGSSNQPQH
TRBV6-5	TRBD1	TRBJ1-1	ASSRLGTGRDAF
TRBV4-1	TRBD1	TRBJ2-7	ASSLPGQTYEQY
TRBV28	-	TRBJ2-1	ASSLGGAAANVQF
TRBV23-1	-	TRBJ2-7	ASSHPGQRRVYEQY
TRBV12-3/TRBV12-4	-	TRBJ1-2	ASLGDRNHGYT
TRBV3-1/TRBV3-2	-	TRBJ2-3	ASSHYSTDTQY
TRBV9	-	TRBJ1-1	ASSGGGWGEAF
TRBV19	-	TRBJ2-6	ASSIDGGASAPGANVLT
TRBV5-1	-	TRBJ2-6	ASSLTGTGANVLT
TRBV6-1	TRBD1	TRBJ2-1	ASSESSSGTGRHEQF
TRBV6-5	TRBD1	TRBJ2-2	ASRMGQGGSGELF
TRBV4-1	TRBD1	TRBJ1-2	ASSQDPGTDGGYT
TRBV4-2	-	TRBJ2-7	ASSQDWSLTYEQY
TRBV5-8	TRBD1	TRBJ1-5	ASSLGDRDVQPQH
TRBV13	TRBD2	TRBJ2-7	ASRPSGGSYEQY
TRBV6-5	-	TRBJ1-4	ASSYGLTTGLF
TRBV5-6	TRBD2	TRBJ2-7	ASSGRLAGAYEQY